The source of this TCR beta chain is a study of cytomegalovirus exposure and HLA in healthy donors. This CDR3 comprises 15 residues. The germline V gene encodes CDR1 MNHNS and CDR2 SASEGT. V lost 0 bases to trimming and J lost 0 bases; unmatched junction nucleotides: 0. Primers included in the PCR were 60 Vbeta and 13 Jbeta primers. Assay: immunoSEQ multiplex PCR; the TCRdb copy retains only in-frame clones and omits some. The sample records about 64,000 clones, roughly 68% being singletons. By share of the sample, this clone is medium-sized (0.01 to 0.1%). Sample: PBMCs. This chain uses TRBV6-1 with TRBJ2-7, with 9 positions matching TRBD2. This sequence originates from a woman between 50 and 59 years old in good health and CMV-seronegative. In nucleotides, the CDR3 is TGTGCCAGCAGTGAAGCTAGCGGGAGCTCCTACGAGCAGTACTTC. Its protein product is CASSEASGSSYEQYF.